The entry below describes one T cell receptor beta chain. The data stem from a study of blood T cell repertoires in COVID-19. Overall study: Specimens from acute and convalescent COVID-19 originated in the United States, Italy and Spain. In each case, the material was cDNA or gDNA derived from T cells, B-cell-depleted T cells, or PBMCs.

Original processing methods: Estimates of nucleated cell counts were drawn from the amplification of reference gene primers. This table comes from immunoSEQ multiplex PCR, and its TCRdb copy is limited to in-frame clones, with some not included. The DNA was the basis for D and trimming; V, J and clone size are from that table. The top ten hold under 15% of the sample, which has hundreds of thousands of clones, 70% to 90% seen once. This CDR3 is built from 14 residues. The germline V gene encodes CDR1 MNHEY and CDR2 SMNVEV (reference sequence). Losses at the gene ends were 7 bases for V and 4 bases for J; bases not matched to a gene: 1. Clinical history reported by participants formed the basis on which cohorts were assigned.

Sample: PBMCs or T cells enriched from blood (not recorded which). J is TRBJ2-1 and V is TRBV27; 13 bases fit TRBD2. The sequence was collected from a woman aged 50 to 65 with acute COVID-19. The chain's CDR3 is CASKLAGGYNEQFF. DNA of the CDR3: TGTGCCAGCAAACTAGCGGGGGGGTACAATGAGCAGTTCTTC.